This T cell receptor beta chain was obtained from a study of blood T cell repertoires in COVID-19. Study-wide background: Spain, Italy and the United States supplied samples that represented acute and convalescent COVID-19. T cells, B-cell-depleted T cells, or PBMCs supplied cDNA or gDNA.

Germline CDR1 is KGHSH and CDR2 is LQKENI. CDR3 size: 14 residues. Trimming removed 6 bases from V and 6 bases from J; junction bases left unmatched: 10. In the authors' workflow: Scientists estimated how many nucleated cells there were by amplifying reference gene primers. TCRdb's table, derived via immunoSEQ multiplex PCR, lists solely in-frame clones and lacks some. That table furnishes V, J and clone size, whereas the DNA furnished D and trimming. The table records 250,000 to 300,000 clones, approximately 80% of them present only once. The chain carries TRBV18 and TRBJ1-1, with 7 bases lining up with TRBD1. This sequence originates from a woman aged 55-70 years with active or convalescent COVID-19. The material sequenced was peripheral blood. CDR3 amino acids: CASSQGGLMAEAFF. CDR3 in DNA: TGTGCCAGCTCTCAGGGGGGTTTAATGGCTGAAGCTTTCTTT.